Listed below are T cell receptor beta chains from one sample, sequenced in a study of blood T cell repertoires in COVID-19. Sequencing used immunoSEQ multiplex PCR; TCRdb keeps in-frame clones, though not all of them. The table shows around 440,000 clones, with 88% occurring only once. Sequencing was performed on peripheral blood. The receptors were gathered from a woman aged 45-65 years with COVID-19, enrolled during active disease. CDR3s include the opening cysteine and the closing phenylalanine or tryptophan. D genes are given only for firm matches. Size values are once, few and many counts, or a class for expanded clones, and some rows have none.

J gene: TRBJ1-2
clone size: NA
V gene: TRBV25-1
D gene: NA
CDR3 protein: CASSEYNEGGYTF
CDR3 DNA: TGTGCCAGCAGTGAATATAACGAGGGAGGCTACACCTTC

J gene: TRBJ1-1
clone size: NA
V gene: TRBV30
D gene: NA
CDR3 protein: CAWSVRGVSDTEAFF
CDR3 DNA: TGTGCCTGGAGTGTACGGGGGGTCTCCGACACTGAAGCTTTCTTT

J gene: TRBJ2-7
clone size: NA
V gene: TRBV21-1
D gene: NA
CDR3 protein: CASSKGGNYEQYF
CDR3 DNA: TGTGCCAGCAGCAAAGGCGGAAACTACGAGCAGTACTTC

J gene: TRBJ1-2
clone size: NA
V gene: TRBV12-3/TRBV12-4
D gene: TRBD1
CDR3 protein: CASSLGWTGGYTF
CDR3 DNA: TGTGCCAGCAGTTTAGGGTGGACAGGCGGCTACACCTTC

J gene: TRBJ1-5
clone size: NA
V gene: TRBV3-1/TRBV3-2
D gene: NA
CDR3 protein: CASSQDVGQPQHF
CDR3 DNA: TGTGCCAGCAGCCAAGATGTTGGCCAGCCCCAGCATTTT

J gene: TRBJ2-2
clone size: NA
V gene: TRBV5-1
D gene: TRBD1
CDR3 protein: CASSLAIGGNTGELFF
CDR3 DNA: TGCGCCAGCAGCTTGGCTATAGGGGGCAACACCGGGGAGCTGTTTTTT

J gene: TRBJ1-2
clone size: once
V gene: TRBV6-5
D gene: NA
CDR3 protein: CASQQDPDGDTF
CDR3 DNA: TGTGCTAGCCAACAGGACCCGGATGGGGACACCTTC

J gene: TRBJ1-2
clone size: NA
V gene: TRBV2
D gene: NA
CDR3 protein: CASSPQAGYGYTF
CDR3 DNA: TGTGCCAGCAGCCCCCAAGCGGGTTATGGCTACACCTTC

J gene: TRBJ2-2
clone size: NA
V gene: TRBV18
D gene: NA
CDR3 protein: CASSPYDSMDTGELFF
CDR3 DNA: TGTGCCAGCTCACCGTACGACTCCATGGACACCGGGGAGCTGTTTTTT

J gene: TRBJ1-1
clone size: few
V gene: TRBV19
D gene: NA
CDR3 protein: CASSPPRGGATEAFF
CDR3 DNA: TGTGCCAGTAGTCCCCCCAGAGGAGGGGCCACTGAAGCTTTCTTT

J gene: TRBJ1-5
clone size: NA
V gene: TRBV2
D gene: NA
CDR3 protein: CASREGGSNQPQHF
CDR3 DNA: TGTGCCAGCAGGGAGGGGGGGAGCAATCAGCCCCAGCATTTT

J gene: TRBJ1-3
clone size: NA
V gene: TRBV19
D gene: NA
CDR3 protein: CANSIRQTPSGNTIYF
CDR3 DNA: TGTGCCAATAGTATCAGACAGACCCCCTCTGGAAACACCATATATTTT

J gene: TRBJ1-5
clone size: NA
V gene: TRBV19
D gene: NA
CDR3 protein: CASSITRKTGGFQPQHF
CDR3 DNA: TGTGCCAGTAGTATAACCCGGAAGACAGGAGGATTCCAGCCCCAGCATTTT

J gene: TRBJ2-3
clone size: NA
V gene: TRBV6-5
D gene: TRBD2
CDR3 protein: CAAQIAGGEKDTQYF
CDR3 DNA: TGTGCCGCCCAAATAGCGGGGGGCGAGAAAGATACGCAGTATTTT

J gene: TRBJ1-1
clone size: once
V gene: TRBV18
D gene: NA
CDR3 protein: CASSPMGQNTEAFF
CDR3 DNA: TGTGCCAGCTCACCGATGGGCCAGAACACTGAAGCTTTCTTT

J gene: TRBJ1-6
clone size: few
V gene: TRBV4-1
D gene: NA
CDR3 protein: CASSQDGLGSSYNSPLHF
CDR3 DNA: TGCGCCAGCAGCCAAGATGGGTTGGGGAGCTCCTATAATTCACCCCTCCACTTT

J gene: TRBJ2-3
clone size: NA
V gene: TRBV7-2
D gene: TRBD2
CDR3 protein: CASSWTSGNPDTQYF
CDR3 DNA: TGTGCCAGCAGCTGGACTAGCGGGAACCCAGATACGCAGTATTTT

J gene: TRBJ2-3
clone size: NA
V gene: TRBV5-1
D gene: NA
CDR3 protein: CASSLGLTTSTDTQYF
CDR3 DNA: TGCGCCAGCAGCTTGGGGCTAACTACTAGCACAGATACGCAGTATTTT

J gene: TRBJ2-7
clone size: NA
V gene: TRBV9
D gene: TRBD2
CDR3 protein: CASSPTSGVSYEQYF
CDR3 DNA: TGTGCCAGCAGCCCGACTAGCGGCGTCTCCTACGAGCAGTACTTC

J gene: TRBJ2-2
clone size: NA
V gene: TRBV5-4
D gene: NA
CDR3 protein: CASSLAGHSPGTGELFF
CDR3 DNA: TGTGCCAGCAGCTTGGCTGGTCATAGCCCGGGAACCGGGGAGCTGTTTTTT

J gene: TRBJ2-1
clone size: NA
V gene: TRBV5-4
D gene: NA
CDR3 protein: CASSLEWGGQGAPEYEQFF
CDR3 DNA: TGTGCCAGCAGCTTGGAATGGGGGGGGCAGGGGGCACCTGAGTATGAGCAGTTCTTC

J gene: TRBJ1-1
clone size: NA
V gene: TRBV11-2
D gene: NA
CDR3 protein: CASSATVFTSGAFF
CDR3 DNA: TGTGCCAGCAGCGCGACGGTCTTTACTAGTGGAGCTTTCTTT